This T cell receptor beta chain emerged from a study of T cell responses to AZD1222 COVID-19 vaccine. Study observations and caveats: Among vaccine-associated CD4 TCRs, coverage spanned spike, with dominance at 160-218 and 743-854.

CDR3 length equals 15 residues. Germline assignment: CDR1 SGHNT and CDR2 YYREEE (reference sequence). V lost 3 bases to trimming and J lost 6 bases; unmatched junction nucleotides: 4. Assay used: immunoSEQ multiplex PCR; TCRdb lists only in-frame clones, some missing. The sample includes 100,000 to 150,000 clones, more than 75% of them seen just once. Of note for this clone: What it binds is not known.

The sample in question was peripheral blood, obtained on day 0 of AZD1222 vaccination. The V call is TRBV5-4, the J call TRBJ2-2, with 11 bases that match TRBD1. This sequence was found in an adult in good health. CDR3 coding DNA: TGTGCCAGCAGCTCTCCGGGACAGGGGGCCGGGGAGCTGTTTTTT. This sequence encodes CASSSPGQGAGELFF. Drawing the rest from reference TRBV5-4 and TRBJ2-2, the complete variable domain is ETGVTQSPTHLIKTRGQQVTLRCSSQSGHNTVSWYQQALGQGPQFIFQYYREEENGRGNFPPRFSGLQFPNYSSELNVNALELDDSALYLCASSSPGQGAGELFFGEGSRLTVL.